This T cell receptor beta chain derives from a study of T cell clonality in common variable immunodeficiency. Notes on the study in general: Fewer deletions and N-nucleotide insertions were reportedly seen in common variable immunodeficiency TCR beta sequences. CVID patient heterogeneity limited repertoire-clinical complication correlations. TCRbeta clonality was increased in CVID versus healthy controls. CVID subjects shared fewer TCRbeta clones than healthy controls did.

CVID subjects were around 14 female and around 28 male, aged 9 to 64. The CDR3 length is 13 residues. CDR1 is LNHDA and CDR2 is SQIVND in the germline V gene (reference sequence). V lost 5 bases to trimming and J lost 3 bases, with 11 bases between them. With respect to this clone: Its antigen is as yet unknown. The CDR3 extends 3 residues past the end of the read, so its final part is completed from the germline J gene.

Using immunoSEQ multiplex PCR, the repertoire was profiled, and TCRdb retains in-frame clones only, with some absent. Observed in the sample are approximately 30,000 clones, none of them singletons. The rearrangement uses TRBV19 and TRBJ2-7, with a tentative D call TRBD1 (6 bases). This receptor was obtained from a human donor with common variable immunodeficiency. The specimen sequenced was peripheral blood mononuclear cells. CDR3 DNA, as far as it was read: TGTGCCAGTAGTGGCGGACAGAACTACGAG. Its protein is CASSGGQNYE. The CDR3 reads in full as CASSGGQNYEQYF.